This T cell receptor (beta chain) was documented in a study of blood T cell repertoires in COVID-19. On the study more broadly: Researchers got acute and convalescent COVID-19 samples from the United States, Italy and Spain. In each case, the material was cDNA or gDNA derived from T cells, B-cell-depleted T cells, or PBMCs.

Trimming cost V 1 base and J 4 bases; bases outside gene matches: 1. The CDR3 sequence is 14 residues long. Per germline, CDR1 MNHNS and CDR2 SASEGT. With respect to this clone: The same CDR3 can be traced to other DNA sequences in this sample.

Per the authors' pipeline: Counts of nucleated cells, estimated from reference gene primer amplification, were obtained. The protocol was immunoSEQ multiplex PCR, while the TCRdb copy is restricted to in-frame clones and leaves out a portion. The D gene and trimming were derived from the DNA, and the V and J assignments and clone size from that table. The table has more than 250,000 clones, approximately 86% seen once. The specimen was peripheral blood. The source of this sequence is a woman in her 30s who had recovered from COVID-19. The J gene is TRBJ2-7, the V gene TRBV6-1; TRBD1 matches at 10 bases. CDR3 amino acids: CASSEGTGGYEQYF. In DNA, the CDR3 is TGTGCCAGCAGTGAAGGGACAGGGGGTTACGAGCAGTACTTC.